The subject of this entry is one T cell receptor (beta chain). Per the original data handling: Cell counts per sample came from amplifying reference gene primers. The repertoire was sequenced with immunoSEQ multiplex PCR; TCRdb's copy has only in-frame clones and lacks some. For V, J and clone size, that table is used; D and trimming come from the DNA. Of roughly 41,000 clones listed, 75% to 90% are singletons. This record comes from a study of blood T cell repertoires in COVID-19. Across the study: The United States, Italy and Spain were the sources of the acute and convalescent COVID-19 samples. PBMCs, B-cell-depleted T cells, or T cells provided the cDNA or gDNA that made up the material.

Between the trimmed V and J ends, which lost 8 bases and 0 bases, there was a span of 8 bases. The CDR3 has 13 residues. The clonotype originates from a human donor in a cohort sampled during active COVID-19. The donor label of this sample is uncertain. The material sequenced was peripheral blood. This sequence joins TRBV12-3 or TRBV12-4 and TRBJ1-3; D gene ambiguous. The CDR3 protein is CASAASSGNTIYF. The CDR3 DNA reads as TGTGCCAGCGCCGCTAGCTCTGGAAACACCATATATTTT.